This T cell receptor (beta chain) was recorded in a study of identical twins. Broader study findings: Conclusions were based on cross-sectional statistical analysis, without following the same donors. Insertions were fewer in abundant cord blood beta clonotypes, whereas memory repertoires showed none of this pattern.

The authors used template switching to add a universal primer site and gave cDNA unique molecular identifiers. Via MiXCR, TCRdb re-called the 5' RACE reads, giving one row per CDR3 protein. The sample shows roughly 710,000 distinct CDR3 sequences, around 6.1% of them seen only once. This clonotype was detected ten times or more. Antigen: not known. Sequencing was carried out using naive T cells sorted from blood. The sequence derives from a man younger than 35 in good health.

The CDR3 DNA reads as TGCGCCAGCAGCTTGGACGGACGGGCGAACACTGAAGCTTTCTTT. Protein product: CASSLDGRANTEAFF. V gene TRBV5-1 combines with J gene TRBJ1-1; D is unclear. The CDR3 has 15 amino acids. Germline V gives CDR1 SGHRS, CDR2 YFSETQ. V was shortened by 0 bases and J by 1 base, with 10 bases between the two germline ends.